This passage covers 24 T cell receptor beta chains from one sample sequenced in a study of cytotoxic CD8 clonotypes in ibrutinib-treated CLL. TCRdb keeps only in-frame clones here, not all; method: immunoSEQ multiplex PCR. The repertoire consists of around 310,000 clones, with approximately 80% occurring once and the leading ten covering 6.7%. This specimen consisted of PBMCs, obtained before ibrutinib treatment. These receptors were taken from a human donor with chronic lymphocytic leukemia.

This clone was picked up one time. This sequence joins TRBV27 and TRBJ1-2; D gene unclear. CDR3 length: 13 residues. Germline CDR1 is MNHEY and CDR2 is SMNVEV (reference sequence). V lost 2 bases, J lost 8 bases, and 12 bases lay in between. CDR3 DNA sequence: TGTGCCAGCAGTTTAGGCCCTTTTTCGGGCTACACCTTC. It is translated as CASSLGPFSGYTF.

The chain links TRBV5-8 to TRBJ1-5; D may be TRBD1 (5 bases). V shed 4 bases and J shed 2 bases, with 13 bases lying between them. The CDR3 sequence is 15 residues long. CDR1 SGHTS and CDR2 YDEGEE come from the germline V gene. The CDR3 nucleotides read TGTGCCAGCAGCCGGGACGGGACTGGCAATCAGCCCCAGCATTTT. Its protein is CASSRDGTGNQPQHF.

The table lists this clone with a count of one. The chain uses TRBV28 and TRBJ2-7; 12 bases match TRBD2. V shed 1 base, J shed 3 bases, and the junction held 4 bases outside the gene matches. There are 16 residues in the CDR3. Germline CDR1 and CDR2: MDHEN and SYDVKM. The CDR3 nucleotides read TGTGCCAGCAGTTTATTGGGACTAGCGGGCCTCTACGAGCAGTACTTC. Amino acids: CASSLLGLAGLYEQYF.

The V call is TRBV27, the J call TRBJ2-5; D not certain. Germline lookup yields CDR1 MNHEY and CDR2 SMNVEV (reference sequence). This CDR3 is built from 15 residues. V was pared by 4 bases and J by 1 base, with 13 bases between. The CDR3 coding sequence is TGTGCCAGCAGTTATAGGGCAGGCCGCCAAGAGACCCAGTACTTC. It codes for CASSYRAGRQETQYF.

The chain links TRBV11-2 to TRBJ2-3, with D perhaps assigned TRBD1 or TRBD2 (5 bases each). V was trimmed by 3 bases and J by 8 bases, leaving 12 bases between them. Germline V lookup: CDR1 SGHAT, CDR2 FQNNGV. CDR3 length: 13 residues. The CDR3 DNA reads as TGTGCCAGCAGCTTGGGGACCACAAGTACGCAGTATTTT. This gives the protein CASSLGTTSTQYF.

Only one count was recorded for this clone. The chain carries TRBV9 and TRBJ1-5; 8 nucleotides line up with TRBD1. Per the germline V gene, CDR1 is SGDLS and CDR2 is YYNGEE. The CDR3 is 16 residues long. Losses at the gene ends were 3 bases for V and 3 bases for J; bases not matched to a gene: 8. The CDR3 coding sequence is TGTGCCAGCAGCGCCGGACAGGGATCTCACAATCAGCCCCAGCATTTT. Translation: CASSAGQGSHNQPQHF.

The V gene is TRBV7-8, the J gene TRBJ1-2; D is perhaps TRBD1 (5 bases). V was shortened by 5 bases and J by 8 bases, with 15 bases between the two germline ends. This CDR3 contains 13 residues. Germline loops: CDR1 SGHVS, CDR2 FQNEAQ. CDR3 DNA sequence: TGTGCCAGCAGCCATTTGGCGGGGGAAGGCTACACCTTC. Protein product: CASSHLAGEGYTF.

J is TRBJ2-3 and V is TRBV28, with 8 bases aligning to TRBD2. Unmatched junction bases numbered 8, after V lost 5 bases and J lost 1 base. The CDR3 totals 16 residues. The V gene's germline CDR1 is MDHEN and CDR2 SYDVKM. Written as DNA, the CDR3 is TGTGCCAGCAGTGCCAACCCGGGACTAGGCACAGATACGCAGTATTTT. This encodes CASSANPGLGTDTQYF. Full variable domain (remainder filled in from reference TRBV28 and TRBJ2-3): DVKVTQSSRYLVKRTGEKVFLECVQDMDHENMFWYRQDPGLGLRLIYFSYDVKMKEKGDIPEGYSVSREKKERFSLILESASTNQTSMYLCASSANPGLGTDTQYFGPGTRLTVL.

This clone was detected a few times. This chain uses TRBV11-2 with TRBJ2-7; no firm D call. This CDR3 region has 18 residues. Trimming left V 1 base short and J 1 base short, with 20 bases between. The V gene's germline CDR1 is SGHAT and CDR2 FQNNGV. The CDR3 spells CASSLGRGVGARSYEQYF. The DNA for the CDR3 is TGTGCCAGCAGCTTAGGACGAGGTGTCGGAGCCAGATCCTACGAGCAGTACTTC.

The rearrangement links TRBV5-1 to TRBJ1-1; no clear D gene. Trimming removed 2 bases from V and 0 bases from J, with 8 bases in between. From germline, CDR1 is SGHRS and CDR2 YFSETQ. The CDR3 runs 14 residues. DNA of the CDR3: TGCGCCAGCAGCTTAGGGCTGTTGAACACTGAAGCTTTCTTT. Amino acid sequence: CASSLGLLNTEAFF.

This chain uses TRBV30 with TRBJ1-2; 8 bases align to TRBD1. The CDR3 has 15 residues. Germline V gene sequence: CDR1 GTSNPN, CDR2 SVGIG (reference sequence). Trimming removed 3 bases from V and 10 bases from J; junction bases left unmatched: 16. The CDR3 DNA reads as TGTGCCTGGAGGGCAGGGGGCGATTCCTCCTCACACTACACCTTC. Protein sequence: CAWRAGGDSSSHYTF. Variable domain in full (rest from reference TRBV30 and TRBJ1-2): SQTIHQWPATLVQPVGSPLSLECTVEGTSNPNLYWYRQAAGRGLQLLFYSVGIGQISSEVPQNLSASRPQDRQFILSSKKLLLSDSGFYLCAWRAGGDSSSHYTFGSGTRLTVV.

The chain employs TRBV6-5 and TRBJ1-5; possible D gene TRBD1, 5 bases. This CDR3 region has 14 residues. The germline gives CDR1 MNHEY, CDR2 SVGAGI. The V end lost 8 bases, the J end lost 4 bases, and 15 bases lay between the germline ends. The CDR3 DNA follows: TGTGCCAGCGGCAAAGACAGATCGAATCAGCCCCAGCATTTT. Protein sequence: CASGKDRSNQPQHF.

This clone was counted once. The chain recombines TRBV5-4 with TRBJ2-7; 12 nucleotides align to TRBD2. This CDR3 is 16 amino acids long. In germline, CDR1 is SGHNT, CDR2 YYREEE (reference sequence). V dropped 3 bases and J dropped 3; count of bases not matched to a gene: 7. The DNA for the CDR3 is TGTGCCAGCAGCTCCCCCCTAGCGGGAGGGCTCTACGAGCAGTACTTC. Its protein product is CASSSPLAGGLYEQYF.

V and J are TRBV7-9 and TRBJ2-5; 8 positions match TRBD1. With 5 bases clipped from V and 5 bases from J, the junction kept 13 bases outside the gene matches. The germline V gene encodes CDR1 SEHNR and CDR2 FQNEAQ (reference sequence). The CDR3 covers 16 residues. The CDR3 bases are TGTGCCAGCAGCCCAACCGTGGACAGGGCGGATGAGACCCAGTACTTC. This codes for CASSPTVDRADETQYF.

The V and J genes are TRBV4-3 and TRBJ2-7; 7 bases align to TRBD1. The CDR3 has 15 residues. Germline trimming cut 7 bases from V and 0 bases from J; bases unmatched to any gene: 9. Germline CDR1 reads LGHNA; CDR2 reads YSLEER. The CDR3 DNA is TGCGCCAGCACCCACACCCGGGACAGCTCCTACGAGCAGTACTTC. The encoded protein is CASTHTRDSSYEQYF.

V and J are TRBV21-1 and TRBJ2-7. TRBV21-1 has pseudogene status. The CDR3 sequence is 16 residues long. The CDR3 DNA sequence: TGTGCCAGCAGCAGCTGTGGGACGGTGGCTCCCTACGAGCAGTACTTC. Residues: CASSSCGTVAPYEQYF.

The chain combines TRBV6-1 with TRBJ1-2; D is ambiguous. There are 13 residues in the CDR3. Germline V gene sequence: CDR1 MNHNS, CDR2 SASEGT. Trimming shortened V by 0 bases and J by 7 bases, and 9 bases separated the two germline ends. This chain's CDR3 is CASSEALWVGYTF. The CDR3 region has the DNA TGTGCCAGCAGTGAAGCGCTGTGGGTTGGCTACACCTTC.

This sequence joins TRBV7-2 and TRBJ2-7; TRBD2 matches 13 bases. The germline gives CDR1 SGHTA, CDR2 FQGNSA. The trim removed 5 bases at V and 4 bases at J, leaving 8 bases unmatched. This CDR3 region has 16 residues. CDR3 in amino acids: CASSPWGLAGMYEQYF. In DNA, the CDR3 is TGTGCCAGCAGCCCATGGGGACTAGCGGGAATGTACGAGCAGTACTTC.

The chain employs TRBV14 and TRBJ2-7, with D possibly TRBD2 on 6 matching bases. The CDR3 runs 15 residues. V shed 4 bases and J shed 3 bases, with 16 bases lying between them. CDR1 and CDR2 (germline): SGHDN, FVKESK. The CDR3 nucleotides are TGTGCCAGCAGCCTGGGGGACTCTTACGTCTACGAGCAGTACTTC. Translated: CASSLGDSYVYEQYF.

The genes are TRBV7-9 and TRBJ2-3; weak D call: TRBD2 (5 bases). This CDR3 is built from 16 residues. The V end was cut by 4 bases, the J end by 5 bases, with 19 bases between. CDR1 is SEHNR and CDR2 is FQNEAQ in the germline V gene (reference sequence). CDR3 in DNA: TGTGCCAGCAGCTCACCTATAAGGGAGAGAAGAGATACGCAGTATTTT. The encoded protein is CASSSPIRERRDTQYF.

V and J are TRBV4-2 and TRBJ2-7; 7 bases are a match to TRBD1. The CDR3 has 12 residues. Germline CDR1 LGHNA, CDR2 YNFKEQ. Losses at the gene ends were 4 bases for V and 7 bases for J; bases not matched to a gene: 4. CDR3 DNA sequence: TGTGCCAGCAGCCGACAGGGTGGAGAGCAGTACTTC. Its protein is CASSRQGGEQYF.

This clone was seen once. V is TRBV11-1 and J is TRBJ2-3, with a possible D match to TRBD2 (6 bases). CDR1 and CDR2 from the germline V gene are SGHAT and FQDESV (reference sequence). This CDR3 region has 15 residues. Trimming stripped 4 bases from V and 0 bases from J, with 11 bases between. CDR3 DNA: TGTGCCAGCAGCTACGGGGGTTGGAGCACAGATACGCAGTATTTT. Encoded protein: CASSYGGWSTDTQYF.

The chain couples TRBV27 to TRBJ2-7; TRBD1 agrees at 7 bases. The CDR3 contains 16 residues. The germline V gene has CDR1 MNHEY and CDR2 SMNVEV (reference sequence). Trimming cost V 4 bases and J 0 bases; bases outside gene matches: 9. This chain's CDR3 is CASSSMTGLGSYEQYF. The CDR3 coding sequence is TGTGCCAGCAGTTCCATGACAGGGCTAGGCTCCTACGAGCAGTACTTC.

This rearrangement joins TRBV5-6 to TRBJ2-1; D is perhaps TRBD2 (7 bases). Trimming stripped 2 bases from V and 2 bases from J, with 11 bases between. Per germline, CDR1 SGHDT and CDR2 YYEEEE. The CDR3 extends over 15 amino acids. CDR3 sequence reads: CASSFRGGTYNEQFF. CDR3 in DNA: TGTGCCAGCAGCTTCAGGGGAGGGACCTACAATGAGCAGTTCTTC. Drawing the rest from reference TRBV5-6 and TRBJ2-1, the complete variable domain is DAGVTQSPTHLIKTRGQQVTLRCSPKSGHDTVSWYQQALGQGPQFIFQYYEEEERQRGNFPDRFSGHQFPNYSSELNVNALLLGDSALYLCASSFRGGTYNEQFFGPGTRLTVL.